These 17 T cell receptor beta chains were all obtained from the same sample, sequenced in a study of T cell repertoires in aging, cancer and after chemotherapy. The template was genomic DNA from peripheral blood, not RNA. Multiplex touch-down PCR with TRB-A/B primers amplified rearranged V-D-J TRB sequences. MiXCR, run by TCRdb on the multiplex PCR reads, gives a single entry per CDR3 protein. The repertoire consists of around 13,000 distinct CDR3 sequences, with roughly 35% occurring once and the leading ten covering 6.6%. The sequenced material came from blood. The origin of the receptors is a human donor in good health. The donor label of this sample is uncertain.

This chain links TRBV19 with TRBJ2-3, with 12 bases lining up with TRBD2. CDR1 is LNHDA, CDR2 SQIVND, per germline (reference sequence). This CDR3 contains 15 residues. The V gene end was trimmed by 9 bases and the J gene end by 4 bases; junction bases not matched to a gene: 8. The CDR3 loop is CASRASGGASDTQYF. The DNA of the CDR3 is TGTGCCAGCCGAGCTAGCGGGGGGGCTTCAGATACGCAGTATTTT.

This chain joins TRBV7-2 and TRBJ2-2, with 7 positions matching TRBD2. CDR1 is SGHTA and CDR2 is FQGNSA in the germline V gene. J gave up 6 bases and V 3 bases, and 1 base lay outside the gene matches. The CDR3 is 13 residues long. As DNA, the CDR3 is TGTGCCAGCAGCTTTGGACTAGCCGGGGAGCTGTTTTTT. This translates into CASSFGLAGELFF.

This chain links TRBV11-1 with TRBJ1-3; D not certain. Germline assignment: CDR1 SGHAT and CDR2 FQDESV (reference sequence). V dropped 3 bases and J dropped 9 bases, with 12 bases sitting between them. This CDR3 comprises 13 residues. DNA for the CDR3: TGTGCCAGCAGCTTGGACCTCGCTAGCACCATATATTTT. Its protein product is CASSLDLASTIYF.

Here the CDR3 reads CSAPPPLGRRTDTQYF. CDR3 DNA sequence: TGCAGTGCCCCCCCGCCCCTCGGCAGACGCACAGATACGCAGTATTTT. The chain joins TRBV20-1 to TRBJ2-3, with unresolved D. This CDR3 has 16 amino acids. The V gene lost 6 bases and the J gene lost 1 base, with 20 bases spanning the gap. CDR1 and CDR2 (germline): DFQATT, SNEGSKA (reference sequence).

The rearrangement links TRBV11-3 to TRBJ1-2, with TRBD1 matching 9 bases. J gave up 4 bases and V 0 bases, and 12 bases lay outside the gene matches. The CDR3 consists of 18 residues. The germline gives CDR1 SGHNT, CDR2 YENEEA. CDR3 DNA sequence: TGTGCCAGCAGCTTAGATCCCCAACGGACAGGGGAAATCTATGGCTACACCTTC. Translated: CASSLDPQRTGEIYGYTF.

The V call is TRBV27, the J call TRBJ1-2, with 8 positions matching TRBD1. The V segment lost 6 bases and the J segment 2 bases; nucleotides outside the gene matches: 5. The germline gives CDR1 MNHEY, CDR2 SMNVEV (reference sequence). The CDR3 contains 14 residues. CDR3 sequence: CASSLRTGNYGYTF. The CDR3, as DNA: TGTGCCAGCAGCCTGCGGACAGGGAACTATGGCTACACCTTC.

This clonotype occurred a few times. CDR3: CASSPGRAALNEQFF. In DNA, the CDR3 is TGTGCCAGCTCACCCGGGAGAGCCGCACTAAATGAGCAGTTCTTC. V gene TRBV18 combines with J gene TRBJ2-1, with D perhaps matching TRBD2 (6 bases). Trimming left V 3 bases short and J 7 bases short, with 16 bases between. CDR3 size: 15 residues. CDR1 and CDR2 from the germline V gene are KGHSH and LQKENI.

The genes are TRBV30 and TRBJ2-7, with a tentative D call TRBD1 (5 bases). V was clipped by 5 bases and J by 4 bases, with 15 bases between them. Germline-derived CDR1 and CDR2 are GTSNPN and SVGIG (reference sequence). The CDR3 loop spans 13 amino acids. Written as DNA, the CDR3 is TGTGCCTGGGCTCGTCAGGGTATATACGAGCAGTACTTC. This sequence encodes CAWARQGIYEQYF.

This clonotype occurred a few times. The rearrangement links TRBV19 to TRBJ1-5; 10 bases align to TRBD1. The CDR3 has 14 residues. Per the germline V gene, CDR1 is LNHDA and CDR2 is SQIVND (reference sequence). The V gene end was trimmed by 3 bases and the J gene end by 5 bases; junction bases not matched to a gene: 1. CDR3 nucleotide sequence: TGTGCCAGTAGTATTGGGACAGGGGATCAGCCCCAGCATTTT. Its protein product is CASSIGTGDQPQHF.

This clonotype is medium-sized. The chain has TRBV6-1 and TRBJ2-3, with TRBD1 identical over 7 bases. Germline CDR1 and CDR2: MNHNS and SASEGT. This CDR3 is built from 15 residues. The junction had 11 bases not matched to a gene; V was cut back by 7 bases and J by 4 bases. The CDR3 reads CASTLRDRGPDTQYF. The CDR3 DNA reads TGTGCCAGCACCCTCCGGGACAGAGGTCCAGATACGCAGTATTTT.

The chain couples TRBV6-1 to TRBJ2-7, with D unresolved. Germline V gives CDR1 MNHNS, CDR2 SASEGT. Deletions cut 1 base from V and 0 bases from J, with 13 bases between. This CDR3 spans 16 amino acids. CDR3 in amino acids: CASSEVRRTASYEQYF. CDR3 coding DNA: TGTGCCAGCAGTGAAGTTAGGAGAACGGCCTCCTACGAGCAGTACTTC.

This clonotype showed up just a few times. The junction and the germline gene differ at one end; a read error may be behind it. This chain uses TRBV19 with TRBJ2-4, with TRBD2 identical over 9 bases. CDR1 and CDR2 from the germline V gene are LNHDA and SQIVND (reference sequence). The length of the CDR3 is 17 residues. CDR3 sequence (DNA): TGTGCCAGTAGTATTCTTGGGTTCTGGACTAGCGAACGCCGCTTGAGCTTC. Amino acid sequence: CASSILGFWTSERRLSF.

The chain recombines TRBV30 with TRBJ1-5, with TRBD1 matching 8 bases. CDR1 is GTSNPN and CDR2 is SVGIG in the germline V gene (reference sequence). The CDR3 runs to 13 residues. The junction had 8 bases not matched to a gene; V was cut back by 1 base and J by 12 bases. In nucleotides, the CDR3 is TGTGCCTGGAGTGGAGGGCCAGGGGGCGGCCAGCATTTT. Translated: CAWSGGPGGGQHF.

This chain joins TRBV11-3 and TRBJ2-3, with 9 bases lining up with TRBD2. Looked up from germline, CDR1 is SGHNT and CDR2 is YENEEA. V trimming: 1 base; J trimming: 4 bases; junction bases outside the gene matches: 6. The CDR3 has 16 residues. In nucleotides, the CDR3 is TGTGCCAGCAGCTTAGTAGGCGGGGGGGCGGCAGATACGCAGTATTTT. Amino acids: CASSLVGGGAADTQYF.

The genes are TRBV27 and TRBJ2-4, with D maybe TRBD2 (6 bases). This CDR3 has 14 amino acids. The germline CDR1 and CDR2 sequences are MNHEY and SMNVEV (reference sequence). The germline V and J ends were trimmed by 6 bases and 6 bases, with 15 bases remaining between them. CDR3: CASRLSLGGNIQYF. CDR3 DNA: TGTGCCAGCAGATTGAGCCTCGGGGGAAACATTCAGTACTTC.

This clonotype was counted a single time. The V call is TRBV7-9, the J call TRBJ1-4; D is possibly TRBD1 (6 bases). The ends were cut back, 8 bases at V and 3 bases at J, with 28 bases in the middle. The CDR3 length is 19 residues. From germline, CDR1 is SEHNR and CDR2 FQNEAQ (reference sequence). CDR3 loop: CASLNVWDMRGLSNEKLFF. Here the CDR3 DNA reads TGTGCCAGCCTTAACGTGTGGGACATGCGGGGGCTCTCTAATGAAAAACTGTTTTTT.

This clonotype was seen a few times. The chain links TRBV30 to TRBJ2-7; TRBD2 might be the D (6 bases). The germline V and J ends were trimmed by 0 bases and 4 bases, with 10 bases remaining between them. Germline-derived CDR1 and CDR2 are GTSNPN and SVGIG (reference sequence). CDR3 length equals 13 residues. The CDR3 here is CAWSVGGRYEQYF. As DNA, the CDR3 is TGTGCCTGGAGTGTGGGGGGACGATACGAGCAGTACTTC.